This TCR beta chain comes out of a study of shared clonotypes between healthy human individuals (dated by TCRdb to about 2020). As for the study more broadly: The cohort included three men and two women between 18 and 49 years of age. Each donor's leukapheresis produced roughly between roughly 0.9 and 8.9 billion PBMCs. For each donor, three plates each were used for CD4 naive and CD4 memory, two plates were used for CD8 naive, and one plate was used for CD8 memory. To estimate repertoire size and how much clonotypes are shared between individuals, the study performed deep sequencing of blood TCR repertoires from a few healthy adults. To increase sequencing depth and limit assay-specific biases, TCR repertoire library preparation and sequencing were carried out by different laboratories using diverse techniques.

The donors were healthy, HIV-negative adults who had no recently reported acute infections or vaccinations. Every donor was a Caucasian adult living in Nashville, Tennessee, USA. CD4+ T cells were enriched by magnetic negative selection, after which naive cells were positively selected on CD45RA and the negative fraction was taken as the memory subset. After blood collection by leukapheresis, PBMCs were isolated using Ficoll-Histopaque density gradient centrifugation and then cryopreserved in the vapor phase of liquid nitrogen. Analytical flow cytometry was used to check the purity and quantity of every magnetically sorted T cell population. Genomic DNA was isolated from each sorted fraction and quantified by UV absorbance on a Nanodrop 2000c. Using the deep immunoSEQ assay, TCR CDR3 regions were amplified from genomic DNA by multiplex PCR. Extracted genomic DNA from each cell subset was spread evenly across all wells of several immunoSEQ 96-well plates, with each plate serving as a replicate. For sorted subsets, approximately 210 ng genomic DNA, equal to tens of thousands of T cell genomes, was loaded into each replicate PCR. Purified libraries were measured with a Qubit 3.0 fluorometer, size-checked on a Bioanalyzer 2100, and measured again with the KAPA Library Quantification kit. Every immunoSEQ 96-well plate was sequenced on a separate single-read 150-cycle Illumina NextSeq 550 flow cell. The authors processed their data as follows. Because the immunoSEQ output held only junctional sequences and lacked quality scores, the filtering could not match the filtering applied to full-length reads. To assign V/J genes and CDR3, sequences were annotated using PyIR, a Python wrapper for IgBLAST v1.9, with IMGT germline references. Reads with weak V/J assignments (E-value above 1e-6), missing CDR3, stop codons, out-of-frame junctions, or ambiguous translated residues were removed. V3J clonotypes were defined by identical inferred V gene, J gene, and CDR3 amino acid sequence. Percentage overlap between repertoires was computed as shared unique clonotypes divided by the size of the smaller repertoire. Three approaches were used to assess repertoire richness: RTK rarefaction, the Chao1 estimator, and Recon v2.1 estimates of unobserved clonotypes. For all TCRbeta clonotypes obtained by the gDNA method from four donors, generation probabilities were computed with OLGA. TCRdb provides this immuneACCESS table in a form limited to in-frame rearrangements. Some clones are lacking; in checked studies, under half of them reflect an unresolved V gene, and why the rest are absent is not known. V, J and clone size reflect that table, while D and trimming were determined from the DNA. The sample table holds some 1 million clones, of which 75% were seen once. Over 1.3% of the sample goes to the ten largest clones.

Study-wide findings and limitations: Because the study included only a small number of donors, the genetic and exposure-history diversity represented was limited. Sampling was restricted to blood, and TCR repertoires in tissues likely differ from the TCR repertoires found in blood. Larger estimated clonotype richness was generally found for naive subsets than for memory subsets. Pairwise subsampling led to the expectation that sequencing depth would affect the degree of clonotype sharing among donors. Clonotypes shared by all four sorted-subset donors showed higher generation probabilities than non-shared clonotypes. Roughly 5.2% of naive CD4, around 3.6% of naive CD8, 2.3% of memory CD4, and over 0.35% of memory CD8 clonotypes were shared across four donors. Even with the large sequencing depth, rarefaction of the sorted-subset datasets indicated that sequencing was incomplete.

Details on this clone: What this receptor recognizes is not known. No base quality information exists; no much larger clone differs at one position.

The germline V gene gives CDR1 as SGHRS and CDR2 as YFSETQ. The CDR3 runs 17 residues from the cysteine to the phenylalanine. The kept DNA is CDR3 alone, 51 bases in frame from the first base. From V the trimming removes 4 bases and from J it removes 5 bases, while the gene matches leave 17 bases of the junction unaccounted for. The chain is encoded by TRBV5-1 joined to TRBJ2-5; 7 bases in the middle match TRBD1. Sequenced input: memory CD4+ T cells sorted from blood. The sample's cell subset or site, from its label and the paper: CD45RA-negative fraction. This TCR was recovered from a man younger than 35 in good health. The nucleotide sequence is TGCGCCAGCAGCCCGAGCTCCGACAACAGGGGCAGGGAGACCCAGTACTTC. Its product reads: CASSPSSDNRGRETQYF. The variable domain in full, with residues beyond the CDR3 obtained from the reference TRBV5-1 and TRBJ2-5 genes, is KAGVTQTPRYLIKTRGQQVTLSCSPISGHRSVSWYQQTPGQGLQFLFEYFSETQRNKGNFPGRFSGRQFSNSRSEMNVSTLELGDSALYLCASSPSSDNRGRETQYFGPGTRLLVL.